This TCR beta chain was identified during a study of CXCR3-negative and CXCR3-positive naive CD8 T cells. Whole-study findings and limits: CXCR3-positive naive cells had TRB CDR3s that were more hydrophobic than CXCR3-negative naive cells had.

Germline CDR1 is SGHVS and CDR2 is FQNEAQ. The CDR3 is 15 residues long. Each TRB cDNA library was prepared by 5' RACE (with UMI labels). TCRdb re-called the 5' RACE reads; one entry per CDR3 protein, DNA not given. This sample contains under 85,000 distinct CDR3 sequences. A note on this clonotype: Its cognate antigen is unknown.

The sample consisted of naive CXCR3+ CD8+ T cells from blood. Subset denoted: CD45RO-CCR7+CD27+CD95- naive CD8+ T cells expressing CXCR3 (TNR3+). This receptor was taken from a human donor in good health. Some clones in this sample may be carry-over from other donors' samples. V usage is TRBV7-8 and J usage is TRBJ2-3. The CDR3 is CASSLALSSTDTQYF.